Here is one T cell receptor beta chain with its context. The data were taken from a study of blood T cell repertoires in COVID-19. Overall study context: Material from acute and convalescent COVID-19 was sourced from the United States, Italy and Spain. Nucleic acid was either cDNA or gDNA, and it came from T cells, B-cell-depleted T cells, or PBMCs.

Original analysis: The assay estimated nucleated cells by amplifying reference gene primers. Clones were sequenced by immunoSEQ multiplex PCR, and TCRdb holds only the in-frame ones, with some missing. The V and J calls and clone size come from that table; D and trimming were worked out from the DNA. The table records tens of thousands of clones, about nine tenths of them present only once. The V and J ends lost 4 bases and 3 bases respectively, with 15 bases between them. The germline V gene has CDR1 SGHDN and CDR2 FVKESK. The length of the CDR3 is 15 residues. The V call is TRBV14, the J call TRBJ1-2; TRBD1 might be the D (6 bases). Material: peripheral blood. The clonotype comes from a man in his 60s with acute or convalescent COVID-19. CDR3 region: CASSRNPGDHYGYTF. The CDR3 nucleotides read TGTGCCAGCAGCCGCAACCCAGGGGACCACTATGGCTACACCTTC.